This entry lists 13 T cell receptor beta chains sequenced from one sample in a study of sequential checkpoint blockade in melanoma. Treatment reported: randomized to nivolumab then ipilimumab (arm A) or the reverse (arm B). The method was immunoSEQ multiplex PCR; TCRdb's version includes in-frame clones alone and lacks a portion of them. Among roughly 20,000 clones listed, around 83% were seen once. The sequences come from CD8+ T cells sorted from blood (inferred from file names), collected from a patient given nivolumab and ipilimumab in sequence. These receptors all stem from a human donor with melanoma.

This clone was seen only once. This chain joins TRBV5-1 and TRBJ2-7; 10 nucleotides align to TRBD2. The V segment lost 4 bases and the J segment 4 bases; nucleotides outside the gene matches: 20. Germline CDR1 reads SGHRS; CDR2 reads YFSETQ. This CDR3 has 19 amino acids. CDR3 sequence reads: CASSPVTSGEVRLPYEQYF. The CDR3 coding sequence is TGCGCCAGCAGCCCCGTTACTAGCGGGGAGGTGCGGCTGCCTTACGAGCAGTACTTC.

The chain links TRBV5-6 to TRBJ2-1; 10 bases line up with TRBD2. V was pared by 0 bases and J by 3 bases, with 9 bases of the junction left unmatched. The germline CDR1 and CDR2 sequences are SGHDT and YYEEEE. CDR3 length: 18 residues. The CDR3 DNA reads TGTGCCAGCAGCTTGGCACTTCTAGCGGGAGAGCTCTACAATGAGCAGTTCTTC. It yields the protein CASSLALLAGELYNEQFF.

The gene calls are TRBV20-1 and TRBJ1-1; no firm D call. This CDR3 has 10 residues. Per germline, CDR1 DFQATT and CDR2 SNEGSKA (reference sequence). Trimming pared 1 base from V and 8 bases from J, leaving 5 bases between. CDR3 sequence (DNA): TGCAGTGCTAGAGCTGGCGAAGCTTTCTTT. Protein sequence: CSARAGEAFF.

J is TRBJ1-2 and V is TRBV27, with TRBD1 matching 7 bases. Germline lookup yields CDR1 MNHEY and CDR2 SMNVEV (reference sequence). With 1 base clipped from V and 2 bases from J, the junction kept 7 bases outside the gene matches. The CDR3 is 16 residues long. CDR3 in amino acids: CASSLYGDSLNYGYTF. The CDR3 DNA follows: TGTGCCAGCAGTTTATATGGGGACAGTTTAAACTATGGCTACACCTTC.

This clone is categorized as medium-sized. The chain links TRBV5-8 to TRBJ2-2; D perhaps matches TRBD2 (5 bases). The length of the CDR3 is 15 residues. The V gene lost 0 bases and the J gene lost 5 bases, with 11 bases spanning the gap. The germline CDR1 and CDR2 sequences are SGHTS and YDEGEE. CDR3 region: CASSLDGVRTGELFF. CDR3 nucleotides: TGTGCCAGCAGCTTGGACGGGGTGAGAACCGGGGAGCTGTTTTTT.

Only one count was recorded for this clone. CDR3 loop: CASSLDHPAGVVETQYF. In DNA, the CDR3 is TGTGCCAGCAGCTTAGATCATCCAGCGGGGGTGGTGGAGACCCAGTACTTC. V usage is TRBV7-8 and J usage is TRBJ2-5; 8 bases line up with TRBD2. The CDR3 sequence is 17 residues long. Looked up from germline, CDR1 is SGHVS and CDR2 is FQNEAQ. With 1 base clipped from V and 5 bases from J, the junction kept 12 bases outside the gene matches.

This clone was observed a few times. The chain recombines TRBV27 with TRBJ2-7, with TRBD2 as a possible D gene (6 bases). Trimming removed 6 bases from V and 6 bases from J, with 12 bases in between. From germline, CDR1 is MNHEY and CDR2 SMNVEV (reference sequence). This CDR3 has 12 residues. The CDR3 region is CASSPGSGEQYF. CDR3 DNA sequence: TGTGCCAGCAGCCCAGGTAGCGGCGAGCAGTACTTC.

The chain combines TRBV7-8 with TRBJ2-5, with D possibly being TRBD2 (5 bases). Germline-derived CDR1 and CDR2 are SGHVS and FQNEAQ. The CDR3 spans 15 residues. The V and J ends lost 5 bases and 3 bases respectively, with 16 bases between them. DNA for the CDR3: TGTGCCAGCAGCCAAGCCTTAGCGAGAGAAGAGACCCAGTACTTC. As protein: CASSQALAREETQYF.

The chain has TRBV7-9 and TRBJ1-1; TRBD1 might be the D (5 bases). V was clipped by 6 bases and J by 1 base, with 15 bases between them. The CDR3 sequence is 15 residues long. Germline assignment: CDR1 SEHNR and CDR2 FQNEAQ (reference sequence). This CDR3 is CASRQDPGQNTEAFF. Here the CDR3 DNA reads TGTGCCAGCAGGCAAGATCCTGGACAGAACACTGAAGCTTTCTTT.

The chain combines TRBV18 with TRBJ2-7; D is possibly TRBD1 (6 bases). V shed 2 bases and J shed 0 bases, with 8 bases lying between them. This CDR3 contains 14 residues. CDR1 and CDR2 (germline): KGHSH, LQKENI. The CDR3 region is CASSPGTNSYEQYF. CDR3 in DNA: TGTGCCAGCTCACCAGGGACAAACTCCTACGAGCAGTACTTC.

The J gene is TRBJ1-1, the V gene TRBV6-1, with D possibly being TRBD1 (5 bases). This CDR3 spans 14 amino acids. V lost 6 bases to trimming and J lost 1 base, with 12 bases between them. Germline assignment: CDR1 MNHNS and CDR2 SASEGT. CDR3 sequence reads: CASRPRAPNTEAFF. The CDR3 DNA reads TGTGCCAGCAGGCCCAGGGCTCCGAACACTGAAGCTTTCTTT.

This clone is medium-sized within its sample. This chain connects TRBV30 to TRBJ2-7; 9 nucleotides agree with TRBD2. The trim removed 0 bases at V and 6 bases at J, leaving 12 bases unmatched. Germline V gene lookup returns CDR1 GTSNPN and CDR2 SVGIG (reference sequence). The CDR3 spans 16 residues. The CDR3 loop reads CAWSVLHTGTSTEQYF. CDR3 nucleotide sequence: TGTGCCTGGAGTGTTCTACACACCGGGACTAGCACCGAGCAGTACTTC.

The V and J genes are TRBV2 and TRBJ2-6; perhaps TRBD2 as D (5 bases). Trimming took off 2 bases at V and 0 bases at J, with 8 bases between the two ends. CDR3 length: 16 amino acids. Germline V gives CDR1 SNHLY, CDR2 FYNNEI. CDR3: CASSELRASGANVLTF. CDR3 bases: TGTGCCAGCAGTGAATTGAGGGCCTCTGGGGCCAACGTCCTGACTTTC.